What follows are 22 T cell receptor beta chains derived from one specimen sequenced in a study of OX40 agonist ivuxolimab in advanced cancers. Here immunoSEQ multiplex PCR was the method, and the copy in TCRdb shows in-frame clones only, minus some. The sample shows approximately 21,000 clones, more than 65% of them seen only once. This material consisted of CD4+ or CD8+ T cells sorted from blood, taken in a trial of the OX40 agonist ivuxolimab. The receptors stem from an adult with an advanced solid tumor such as melanoma, head and neck, liver or kidney cancer.

The gene calls are TRBV13 and TRBJ2-1; 11 bases align to TRBD1. The germline V gene encodes CDR1 PRHDT and CDR2 FYEKMQ (reference sequence). After removal of 5 bases from V and 10 bases from J, the junction contained 13 bases not matched to a gene. The CDR3 is 16 residues long. The CDR3 sequence: CASSPLGQGAIREQFF. The CDR3 nucleotides are TGTGCCAGCAGCCCATTAGGACAGGGGGCTATCAGGGAGCAGTTCTTC.

The V call is TRBV7-6, the J call TRBJ1-1, with D perhaps TRBD1 (6 bases). This CDR3 is 14 amino acids long. The V end lost 1 base, the J end lost 6 bases, and 12 bases lay between the germline ends. Germline CDR1 and CDR2: SGHVS and FNYEAQ. CDR3 nucleotides: TGTGCCAGCAGCTTAGAGGGGGACCTGTCTGAAGCTTTCTTT. As protein: CASSLEGDLSEAFF.

This sequence joins TRBV2 and TRBJ1-2; possible D gene TRBD1, 5 bases. Looked up from germline, CDR1 is SNHLY and CDR2 is FYNNEI. The germline V and J ends were trimmed by 6 bases and 8 bases, with 10 bases remaining between them. The length of the CDR3 is 11 residues. The CDR3 nucleotides read TGTGCCAGCAGCGGGACCTGGGGCTACACCTTC. Translating it yields CASSGTWGYTF. The whole variable domain, remainder taken from reference TRBV2 and TRBJ1-2, is EPEVTQTPSHQVTQMGQEVILRCVPISNHLYFYWYRQILGQKVEFLVSFYNNEISEKSEIFDDQFSVERPDGSNFTLKIRSTKLEDSAMYFCASSGTWGYTFGSGTRLTVV.

This clone turned up a few times. The chain recombines TRBV27 with TRBJ2-7; D possibly corresponds to TRBD2 (7 bases). The germline V gene encodes CDR1 MNHEY and CDR2 SMNVEV (reference sequence). CDR3 length: 13 residues. Trimming cost V 2 bases and J 6 bases, with 11 bases left between them. DNA of the CDR3: TGTGCCAGCAGTTTAACGGGGGGCGGCGAGCAGTACTTC. It yields the protein CASSLTGGGEQYF.

This sequence joins TRBV2 and TRBJ2-2; 8 bases are a match to TRBD1. From germline, CDR1 is SNHLY and CDR2 FYNNEI. Trimming cost V 6 bases and J 8 bases; bases outside gene matches: 20. This CDR3 spans 18 amino acids. CDR3 bases: TGTGCCAGCAGGGACCTGGGGTGGCAGGGGGCCACCACAGGGGAGCTGTTTTTT. It is translated as CASRDLGWQGATTGELFF. Drawing the rest from reference TRBV2 and TRBJ2-2, the complete variable domain is EPEVTQTPSHQVTQMGQEVILRCVPISNHLYFYWYRQILGQKVEFLVSFYNNEISEKSEIFDDQFSVERPDGSNFTLKIRSTKLEDSAMYFCASRDLGWQGATTGELFFGEGSRLTVL.

The V call is TRBV7-6, the J call TRBJ2-5; D is perhaps TRBD2 (6 bases). V lost 0 bases and J 4 bases, leaving 12 bases between the germline ends. This CDR3 is 15 amino acids long. Germline V gene lookup returns CDR1 SGHVS and CDR2 FNYEAQ. The DNA for the CDR3 is TGTGCCAGCAGCTTAGCGCCGGCTAGCGCAGAGACCCAGTACTTC. Translation gives CASSLAPASAETQYF.

The chain's CDR3 is CASSLGVWGRAINEQFF. In DNA, the CDR3 is TGTGCCAGCAGCTTAGGGGTTTGGGGGAGGGCCATCAATGAGCAGTTCTTC. The V and J genes are TRBV27 and TRBJ2-1; 7 bases map to TRBD2. The junction had 17 bases not matched to a gene; V was cut back by 6 bases and J by 6 bases. Germline assignment: CDR1 MNHEY and CDR2 SMNVEV (reference sequence). CDR3 length equals 17 residues.

This chain joins TRBV6-1 and TRBJ2-3, with TRBD2 matching over 11 bases. The J segment lost 4 bases and the V segment lost 6 bases, leaving 6 bases of the junction unmatched. Germline lookup yields CDR1 MNHNS and CDR2 SASEGT. The CDR3 extends over 15 amino acids. CDR3 in DNA: TGTGCCAGCAGCGAACTAGCGGGAGAAGCAGATACGCAGTATTTT. The encoded protein is CASSELAGEADTQYF.

Here the CDR3 reads CSVEEGIQETQYF. In DNA form, the CDR3 reads TGCAGCGTTGAAGAGGGTATTCAAGAGACCCAGTACTTC. The V call is TRBV29-1, the J call TRBJ2-5, with D unresolved. CDR1 and CDR2 (germline): SQVTM, ANQGSEA. V shed 0 bases and J shed 2 bases, with 7 bases lying between them. The CDR3 is 13 residues long.

The J gene is TRBJ2-7, the V gene TRBV6-5; D remains unclear. Germline values: CDR1 MNHEY, CDR2 SVGAGI. Trimming shortened V by 10 bases and J by 2 bases, and 15 bases separated the two germline ends. The CDR3 runs to 13 residues. The CDR3 sequence: CATSAENPYEQYF. CDR3 sequence (DNA): TGTGCCACGAGCGCAGAGAATCCCTACGAGCAGTACTTC.

The table lists this clone with a few counts. The V call is TRBV5-4, the J call TRBJ2-7, with unresolved D. V lost 0 bases and J 2 bases, leaving 15 bases between the germline ends. The CDR3 covers 16 residues. Germline loops: CDR1 SGHNT, CDR2 YYREEE (reference sequence). The CDR3 is CASSLAGDPNPYEQYF. For the CDR3, the DNA is TGTGCCAGCAGCTTGGCTGGGGATCCTAACCCCTACGAGCAGTACTTC.

The rearrangement joins TRBV5-1 to TRBJ2-3; D unresolved. Germline-derived CDR1 and CDR2 are SGHRS and YFSETQ. Trimming cost V 0 bases and J 0 bases, with 8 bases left between them. The CDR3 runs to 15 residues. CDR3 DNA sequence: TGCGCCAGCAGCTTGGCCCCGGTGAGCACAGATACGCAGTATTTT. Translation: CASSLAPVSTDTQYF. Supplemented by reference TRBV5-1 and TRBJ2-3, the full variable domain reads KAGVTQTPRYLIKTRGQQVTLSCSPISGHRSVSWYQQTPGQGLQFLFEYFSETQRNKGNFPGRFSGRQFSNSRSEMNVSTLELGDSALYLCASSLAPVSTDTQYFGPGTRLTVL.

This clone has only one observation. The same CDR3 also results from other DNA sequences found in this sample. Here the CDR3 reads CASSFRGLAKNIQYF. CDR3 DNA sequence: TGTGCCAGCAGTTTTCGGGGATTAGCCAAAAACATTCAGTACTTC. This chain connects TRBV28 to TRBJ2-4; tentatively, D is TRBD2 (5 bases). In germline, CDR1 is MDHEN, CDR2 SYDVKM. V lost 3 bases to trimming and J lost 0 bases, with 9 bases between them. CDR3 length equals 15 residues.

This clone was picked up one time. The V call is TRBV11-2, the J call TRBJ2-2; 10 bases line up with TRBD1. After removal of 5 bases from V and 2 bases from J, the junction contained 5 bases not matched to a gene. This CDR3 contains 16 residues. Germline V gene data show CDR1 as SGHAT and CDR2 as FQNNGV. CDR3 nucleotides: TGTGCCAGCAGCCCAGGGGACAGGGGTAACACCGGGGAGCTGTTTTTT. This codes for CASSPGDRGNTGELFF.

This clone was observed once. The chain couples TRBV27 to TRBJ2-7; 10 nucleotides match TRBD2. Germline lookup yields CDR1 MNHEY and CDR2 SMNVEV (reference sequence). The CDR3 loop spans 15 amino acids. Germline trimming cut 5 bases from V and 4 bases from J; bases unmatched to any gene: 8. The CDR3 is CASSVLAGNFYEQYF. The CDR3 DNA follows: TGTGCCAGCAGTGTACTAGCGGGAAACTTTTACGAGCAGTACTTC.

The CDR3 loop reads CASTADRAYNEQFF. Written as DNA, the CDR3 is TGTGCCAGCACAGCGGACAGGGCATACAATGAGCAGTTCTTC. This chain links TRBV7-9 with TRBJ2-1; 8 bases agree with TRBD1. CDR1 and CDR2 from the germline V gene are SEHNR and FQNEAQ (reference sequence). CDR3 length: 14 amino acids. V gave up 7 bases and J gave up 4 bases; unmatched junction bases: 6.

V and J are TRBV6-5 and TRBJ2-7; D is perhaps TRBD1 (6 bases). The CDR3 spans 13 residues. Trimming cost V 5 bases and J 4 bases, with 12 bases left between them. In germline, CDR1 is MNHEY, CDR2 SVGAGI. The CDR3 region has the DNA TGTGCCAGCAGTAGATCAGGGGATTACGAGCAGTACTTC. It specifies CASSRSGDYEQYF.

The V call is TRBV6-5, the J call TRBJ2-5, with D perhaps matching TRBD1 (5 bases). This CDR3 is 14 amino acids long. The germline CDR1 and CDR2 sequences are MNHEY and SVGAGI. V was trimmed by 2 bases and J by 5 bases, leaving 12 bases between them. CDR3 sequence (DNA): TGTGCCAGCAGTTACGGGGCCCCATCGGAGACCCAGTACTTC. Its protein is CASSYGAPSETQYF.

The chain recombines TRBV27 with TRBJ2-1; D remains unclear. With 5 bases removed from V and 6 bases from J, the gap between germline ends came to 17 bases. Germline CDR1 is MNHEY and CDR2 is SMNVEV (reference sequence). This CDR3 region has 15 residues. The CDR3 DNA sequence: TGTGCCAGCAGTCTGGGGTGGCGAGCTTCCAATGAGCAGTTCTTC. This codes for CASSLGWRASNEQFF.

This clone has a single count. This chain joins TRBV6-5 and TRBJ2-3; weak D call: TRBD2 (6 bases). This CDR3 region has 14 residues. The V gene's germline CDR1 is MNHEY and CDR2 SVGAGI. V shed 5 bases and J shed 3 bases, with 12 bases lying between them. CDR3 in DNA: TGTGCCAGCAGTAATACGGGGGTGACAGATACGCAGTATTTT. This gives the protein CASSNTGVTDTQYF.

This clone appeared once. The V call is TRBV12-5, the J call TRBJ2-7; D might be TRBD1 (6 bases). CDR1 and CDR2 from the germline V gene are LGHNT and FRNRAP. The CDR3 is 14 amino acids. With 1 base removed from V and 6 bases from J, the gap between germline ends came to 13 bases. The CDR3 nucleotides are TGTGCTAGTGGTTTGGCAGGGGCCCTAGTCGAGCAGTACTTC. This translates into CASGLAGALVEQYF.

The chain uses TRBV10-1 and TRBJ2-3; TRBD2 might be the D (5 bases). CDR1 and CDR2 from the germline V gene are WNHNN and SYGVQD (reference sequence). CDR3 length: 16 residues. Trimming stripped 4 bases from V and 0 bases from J, with 14 bases between. The CDR3, as DNA: TGCGCCAGCAGTGCAAGACTATTAAGTAGCACAGATACGCAGTATTTT. Protein sequence: CASSARLLSSTDTQYF.